The 20 T cell receptor beta chains presented below share a single source sample, sequenced in a study of CD8+ T cells in alopecia areata. The sequencing template was cDNA reverse transcribed from extracted RNA. This table comes from immunoSEQ multiplex PCR, and its TCRdb copy is limited to in-frame clones, with some not included. The sample gives 120,000 or so clones, less than 70% of which show up once; about 3% is in the top ten. Sequenced: CD4+ T cells sorted from blood. These receptors were obtained from a human donor in good health.

This clone was counted a single time. The chain combines TRBV5-1 with TRBJ2-1; TRBD2 is a possible D gene (5 bases). In germline, CDR1 is SGHRS, CDR2 YFSETQ. The V and J ends lost 4 bases and 2 bases respectively, with 10 bases between them. This CDR3 spans 14 amino acids. The CDR3 sequence is CASSTAGAYNEQFF. The CDR3 nucleotides are TGCGCCAGCAGCACTGCCGGGGCCTACAATGAGCAGTTCTTC.

V gene TRBV11-2 combines with J gene TRBJ2-4; D is uncertain. The ends were cut back, 4 bases at V and 8 bases at J, with 9 bases in the middle. Germline-derived CDR1 and CDR2 are SGHAT and FQNNGV. CDR3 length: 12 residues. CDR3 sequence reads: CASSSTVDIQYF. The CDR3 DNA follows: TGTGCCAGCAGCTCCACGGTGGACATTCAGTACTTC.

In nucleotides, the CDR3 is TGCAGTGCGTTAGGGCAAGAGACCCAGTACTTC. It is translated as CSALGQETQYF. The chain combines TRBV20-1 with TRBJ2-5; D is unclear. Trimming removed 6 bases at V and 2 bases at J, with 7 bases between. The CDR3 is 11 amino acids. Germline values: CDR1 DFQATT, CDR2 SNEGSKA (reference sequence).

V gene TRBV7-9 combines with J gene TRBJ2-2; D remains ambiguous. The germline gives CDR1 SEHNR, CDR2 FQNEAQ (reference sequence). Trimming shortened V by 8 bases and J by 6 bases, and 1 base separated the two germline ends. The CDR3 runs to 9 residues. The CDR3 nucleotides are TGTGCCAGCCCCGGGGAGCTGTTTTTT. Amino acid sequence: CASPGELFF.

CDR3 nucleotides: TGTGCCAGCAGCTCCTCGCGGGGTCAAGGCTACACCTTC. Its protein product is CASSSSRGQGYTF. This chain joins TRBV7-9 and TRBJ1-2; D uncertain. Between the trimmed V and J ends, which lost 4 bases and 8 bases, there was a span of 14 bases. Looked up from germline, CDR1 is SEHNR and CDR2 is FQNEAQ (reference sequence). This CDR3 has 13 amino acids.

The V and J genes are TRBV7-2 and TRBJ1-2; D possibly corresponds to TRBD1 (6 bases). The germline gives CDR1 SGHTA, CDR2 FQGNSA. The length of the CDR3 is 14 residues. V was trimmed by 2 bases and J by 3 bases, leaving 10 bases between them. The CDR3 region has the DNA TGTGCCAGCAGCTTAAACAGGGTTTACTATGGCTACACCTTC. Translated, it gives CASSLNRVYYGYTF.

The chain employs TRBV9 and TRBJ2-7; 9 bases are shared with TRBD2. V was clipped by 1 base and J by 4 bases; unmatched bases: 3. There are 14 residues in the CDR3. The germline V gene encodes CDR1 SGDLS and CDR2 YYNGEE. CDR3 loop: CASSVSSGGYEQYF. The CDR3 DNA reads TGTGCCAGCAGCGTAAGTAGCGGGGGTTACGAGCAGTACTTC.

This chain joins TRBV6-1 and TRBJ1-5; 8 nucleotides align to TRBD1. The trim removed 7 bases at V and 3 bases at J, leaving 8 bases unmatched. The CDR3 length is 15 residues. The germline V gene has CDR1 MNHNS and CDR2 SASEGT. In DNA form, the CDR3 reads TGTGCCAGCAAACTCCGGGACAGGAACAATCAGCCCCAGCATTTT. It translates to CASKLRDRNNQPQHF.

This chain links TRBV6-5 with TRBJ2-5; the D gene is possibly TRBD2 (6 bases). The CDR3 runs to 15 residues. Germline V gives CDR1 MNHEY, CDR2 SVGAGI. Trimming left V 10 bases short and J 0 bases short, with 18 bases between. In DNA form, the CDR3 reads TGTGCCACCGCCCTGTTAAGGACTAACCAAGAGACCCAGTACTTC. Its translation: CATALLRTNQETQYF.

The chain couples TRBV29-1 to TRBJ2-6; 9 bases line up with TRBD1. The V segment lost 6 bases and the J segment 1 base; nucleotides outside the gene matches: 4. Germline CDR1 SQVTM, CDR2 ANQGSEA. This CDR3 is 15 amino acids long. CDR3 residues: CSVRDRVSGANVLTF. In DNA form, the CDR3 reads TGCAGCGTCCGGGACAGGGTTTCTGGGGCCAACGTCCTGACTTTC.

This clone was recorded once. CDR3 sequence (DNA): TGTGCCAGCAGGAAAAGGACGGTGAACACTGAAGCTTTCTTT. This gives the protein CASRKRTVNTEAFF. This chain links TRBV6-5 with TRBJ1-1, with unresolved D. The CDR3 is 14 residues long. Germline loops: CDR1 MNHEY, CDR2 SVGAGI. V was pared by 6 bases and J by 0 bases, with 11 bases between.

This clone was counted between two and nine times. The rearrangement joins TRBV2 to TRBJ1-2; D is possibly TRBD1 (5 bases). The CDR3 is 15 residues long. CDR1 SNHLY and CDR2 FYNNEI come from the germline V gene. Trimming removed 7 bases from V and 6 bases from J, with 21 bases in between. This CDR3 reads CASIASWGGDNGYTF. The CDR3 coding sequence is TGTGCCAGCATAGCTTCATGGGGGGGAGATAATGGCTACACCTTC.

This clone was observed a single time. V and J are TRBV9 and TRBJ2-1, with TRBD2 matching over 9 bases. CDR3 length equals 15 residues. V shed 3 bases, J shed 6 bases, and the junction held 7 bases outside the gene matches. CDR1 SGDLS and CDR2 YYNGEE come from the germline V gene. The CDR3 reads CASSGQRGEGNEQFF. The DNA for the CDR3 is TGTGCCAGCAGCGGCCAGCGGGGGGAAGGCAATGAGCAGTTCTTC.

The chain combines TRBV2 with TRBJ2-1; 9 nucleotides match TRBD1. The CDR3 totals 15 residues. Germline loops: CDR1 SNHLY, CDR2 FYNNEI. V gave up 8 bases and J gave up 7 bases; unmatched junction bases: 12. CDR3: CASSTGTGIKNEQFF. As DNA, the CDR3 is TGTGCCAGCTCGACCGGGACAGGGATTAAGAATGAGCAGTTCTTC.

V usage is TRBV19 and J usage is TRBJ1-2; D call uncertain. Germline V gene sequence: CDR1 LNHDA, CDR2 SQIVND (reference sequence). The CDR3 is 15 residues long. V was clipped by 3 bases and J by 3 bases, with 14 bases between them. In DNA, the CDR3 is TGTGCCAGTAGTATGGCGGCACAGTTCGACTATGGCTACACCTTC. It specifies CASSMAAQFDYGYTF.

This clone was detected a few times. The CDR3 is CASSESLAPSTDTQYF. In DNA form, the CDR3 reads TGTGCCAGCAGTGAATCACTAGCGCCAAGCACAGATACGCAGTATTTT. J is TRBJ2-3 and V is TRBV25-1, with 7 bases fitting TRBD2. Germline trimming cut 1 base from V and 0 bases from J; bases unmatched to any gene: 4. CDR1 MGHDK and CDR2 SYGVNS come from the germline V gene. This CDR3 is built from 16 residues.

The chain joins TRBV7-8 to TRBJ2-7; D is undetermined. V dropped 5 bases and J dropped 2 bases, with 13 bases sitting between them. Germline CDR1 and CDR2: SGHVS and FQNEAQ. The length of the CDR3 is 14 residues. The CDR3 is CASSPTRRAYEQYF. DNA for the CDR3: TGTGCCAGCAGCCCCACCCGACGAGCCTACGAGCAGTACTTC.

This clone was seen a few times. The gene calls are TRBV4-2 and TRBJ1-1; D uncertain. CDR3 size: 12 residues. V dropped 0 bases and J dropped 8 bases, with 7 bases sitting between them. Germline V gene data show CDR1 as LGHNA and CDR2 as YNFKEQ. The CDR3 region is CASSQDLQEAFF. CDR3 DNA sequence: TGTGCCAGCAGCCAAGATCTACAGGAAGCTTTCTTT.

About this clone itself: Different DNA sequences within this sample yield the same CDR3. V and J are TRBV11-2 and TRBJ2-5; TRBD1 matches at 11 bases. The CDR3 consists of 15 residues. Trimming took 3 bases from V and 2 from J; bases not matched to a gene: 2. Germline values: CDR1 SGHAT, CDR2 FQNNGV. The CDR3 DNA follows: TGTGCCAGCAGCTTGGACAGGGGGCGGCAAGAGACCCAGTACTTC. It is translated as CASSLDRGRQETQYF.

This rearrangement joins TRBV2 to TRBJ2-3, with D possibly matching TRBD1 (6 bases). Trimming took off 5 bases at V and 0 bases at J, with 9 bases between the two ends. This CDR3 is built from 14 residues. CDR1 SNHLY and CDR2 FYNNEI come from the germline V gene. CDR3 nucleotide sequence: TGTGCCAGCAGTCAGGGGACAAGCACAGATACGCAGTATTTT. This codes for CASSQGTSTDTQYF.